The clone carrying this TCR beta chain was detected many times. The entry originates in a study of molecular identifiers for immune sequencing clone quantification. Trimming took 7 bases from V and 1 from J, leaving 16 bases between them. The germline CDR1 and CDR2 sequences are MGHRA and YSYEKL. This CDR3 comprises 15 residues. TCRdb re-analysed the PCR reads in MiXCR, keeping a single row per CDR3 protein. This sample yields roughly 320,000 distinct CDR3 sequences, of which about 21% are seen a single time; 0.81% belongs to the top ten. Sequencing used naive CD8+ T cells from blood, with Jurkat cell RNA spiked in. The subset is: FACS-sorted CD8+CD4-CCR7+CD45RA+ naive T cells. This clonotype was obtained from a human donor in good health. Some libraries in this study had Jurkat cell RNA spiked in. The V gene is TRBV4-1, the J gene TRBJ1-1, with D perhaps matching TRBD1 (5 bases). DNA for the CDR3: TGCGCCAGCAAATTGGGCCGGCAGGGGAACACTGAAGCTTTCTTT. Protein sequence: CASKLGRQGNTEAFF.